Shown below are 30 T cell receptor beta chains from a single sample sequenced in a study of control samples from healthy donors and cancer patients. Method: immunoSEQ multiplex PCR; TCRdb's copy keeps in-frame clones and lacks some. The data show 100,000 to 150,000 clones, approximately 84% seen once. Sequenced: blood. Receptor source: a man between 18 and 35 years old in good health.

CDR3 sequence reads: CASSPQGYGYTF. As DNA, the CDR3 is TGCGCCAGCAGCCCCCAGGGCTATGGCTACACCTTC. The chain couples TRBV5-1 to TRBJ1-2; D is perhaps TRBD1 (5 bases). With 4 bases removed from V and 4 bases from J, the gap between germline ends came to 8 bases. This CDR3 spans 12 amino acids. Germline CDR1 is SGHRS and CDR2 is YFSETQ.

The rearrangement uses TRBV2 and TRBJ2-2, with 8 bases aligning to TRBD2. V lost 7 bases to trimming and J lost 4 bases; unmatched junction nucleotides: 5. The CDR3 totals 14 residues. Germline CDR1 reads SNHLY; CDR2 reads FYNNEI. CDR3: CASKSGSGTGELFF. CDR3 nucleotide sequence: TGTGCCAGCAAAAGCGGGAGTGGCACCGGGGAGCTGTTTTTT. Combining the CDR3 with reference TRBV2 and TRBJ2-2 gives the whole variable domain EPEVTQTPSHQVTQMGQEVILRCVPISNHLYFYWYRQILGQKVEFLVSFYNNEISEKSEIFDDQFSVERPDGSNFTLKIRSTKLEDSAMYFCASKSGSGTGELFFGEGSRLTVL.

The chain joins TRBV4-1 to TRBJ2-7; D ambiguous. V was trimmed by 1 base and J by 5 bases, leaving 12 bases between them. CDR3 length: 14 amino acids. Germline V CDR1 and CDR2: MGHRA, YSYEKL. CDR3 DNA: TGCGCCAGCAGCCAAGGAGGTCTTCCCAACGAGCAGTACTTC. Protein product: CASSQGGLPNEQYF.

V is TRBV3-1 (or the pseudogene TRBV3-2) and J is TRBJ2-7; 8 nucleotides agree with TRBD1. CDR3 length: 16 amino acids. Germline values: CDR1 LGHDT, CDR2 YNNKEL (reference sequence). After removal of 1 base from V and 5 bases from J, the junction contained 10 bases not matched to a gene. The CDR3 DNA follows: TGTGCCAGCAGCCAAGGAGGACAGGGACCTTCCCACGAGCAGTACTTC. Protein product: CASSQGGQGPSHEQYF.

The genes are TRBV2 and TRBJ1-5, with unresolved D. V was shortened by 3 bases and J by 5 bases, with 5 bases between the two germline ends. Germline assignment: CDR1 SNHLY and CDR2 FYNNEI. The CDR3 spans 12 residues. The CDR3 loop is CASSDSHQPQHF. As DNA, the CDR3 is TGTGCCAGCAGTGACTCGCATCAGCCCCAGCATTTT.

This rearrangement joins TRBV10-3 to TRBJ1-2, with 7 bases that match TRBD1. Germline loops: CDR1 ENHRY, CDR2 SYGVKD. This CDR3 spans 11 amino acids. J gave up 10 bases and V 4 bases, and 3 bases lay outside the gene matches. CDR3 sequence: CAISGQGPYTF. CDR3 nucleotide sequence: TGTGCCATCAGTGGACAGGGACCCTACACCTTC.

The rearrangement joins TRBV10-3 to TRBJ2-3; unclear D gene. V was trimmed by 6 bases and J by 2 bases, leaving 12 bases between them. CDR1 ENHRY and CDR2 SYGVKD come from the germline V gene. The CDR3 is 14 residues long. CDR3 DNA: TGTGCCATCAGAGGTGATCCCCTCACAGATACGCAGTATTTT. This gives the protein CAIRGDPLTDTQYF.

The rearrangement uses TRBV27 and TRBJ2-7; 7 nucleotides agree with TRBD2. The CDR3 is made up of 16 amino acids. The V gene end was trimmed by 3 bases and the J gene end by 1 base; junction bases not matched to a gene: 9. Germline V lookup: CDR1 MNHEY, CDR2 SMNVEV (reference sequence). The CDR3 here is CASSFRGGGTSYEQYF. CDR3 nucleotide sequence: TGTGCCAGCAGTTTTAGGGGCGGGGGTACTTCCTACGAGCAGTACTTC.

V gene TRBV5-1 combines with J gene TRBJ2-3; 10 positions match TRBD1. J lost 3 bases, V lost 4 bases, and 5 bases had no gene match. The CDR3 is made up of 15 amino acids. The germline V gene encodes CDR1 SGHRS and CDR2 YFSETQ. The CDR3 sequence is CASSVRDRGTDTQYF. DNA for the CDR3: TGCGCCAGCAGCGTCCGGGACAGGGGAACAGATACGCAGTATTTT.

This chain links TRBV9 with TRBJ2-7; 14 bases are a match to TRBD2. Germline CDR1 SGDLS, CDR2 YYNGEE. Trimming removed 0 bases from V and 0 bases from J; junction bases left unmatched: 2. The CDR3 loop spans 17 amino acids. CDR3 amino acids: CASSVGTSGRHSYEQYF. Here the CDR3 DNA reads TGTGCCAGCAGCGTAGGGACTAGCGGGAGGCACTCCTACGAGCAGTACTTC.

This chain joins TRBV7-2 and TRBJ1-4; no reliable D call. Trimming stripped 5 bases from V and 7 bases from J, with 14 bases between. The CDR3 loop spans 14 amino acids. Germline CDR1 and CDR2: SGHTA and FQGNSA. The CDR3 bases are TGTGCCAGCAGCCTACCTTGGGAGGGTGAAAAACTGTTTTTT. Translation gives CASSLPWEGEKLFF.

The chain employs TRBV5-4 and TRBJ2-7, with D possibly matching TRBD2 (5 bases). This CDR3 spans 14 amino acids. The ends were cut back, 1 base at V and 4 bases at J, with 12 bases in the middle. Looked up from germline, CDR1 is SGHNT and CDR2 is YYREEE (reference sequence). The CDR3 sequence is CASSLYGNHYEQYF. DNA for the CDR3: TGTGCCAGCAGCTTGTACGGGAATCATTACGAGCAGTACTTC.

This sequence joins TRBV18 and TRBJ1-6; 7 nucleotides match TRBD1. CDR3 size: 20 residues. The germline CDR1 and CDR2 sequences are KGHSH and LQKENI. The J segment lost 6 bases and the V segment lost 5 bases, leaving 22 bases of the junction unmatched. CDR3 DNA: TGTGCCAGCTCATTAATTTCTAGCGGGACAGCTAAAGGTTCTAATTCACCCCTCCACTTT. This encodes CASSLISSGTAKGSNSPLHF.

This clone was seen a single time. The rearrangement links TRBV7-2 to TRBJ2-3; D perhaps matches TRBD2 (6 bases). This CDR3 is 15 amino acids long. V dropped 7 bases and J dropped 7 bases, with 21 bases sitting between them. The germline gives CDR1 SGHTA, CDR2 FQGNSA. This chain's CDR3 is CASTPPRGLDHTQYF. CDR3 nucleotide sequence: TGTGCCAGCACCCCGCCCCGGGGGTTGGACCATACGCAGTATTTT.

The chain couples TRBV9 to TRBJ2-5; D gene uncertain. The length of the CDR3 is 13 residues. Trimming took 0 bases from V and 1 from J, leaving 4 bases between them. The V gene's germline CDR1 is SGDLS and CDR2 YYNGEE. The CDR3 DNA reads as TGTGCCAGCAGCGTAGATACCCAAGAGACCCAGTACTTC. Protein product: CASSVDTQETQYF. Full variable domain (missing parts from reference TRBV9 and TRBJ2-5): DSGVTQTPKHLITATGQRVTLRCSPRSGDLSVYWYQQSLDQGLQFLIQYYNGEERAKGNILERFSAQQFPDLHSELNLSSLELGDSALYFCASSVDTQETQYFGPGTRLLVL.

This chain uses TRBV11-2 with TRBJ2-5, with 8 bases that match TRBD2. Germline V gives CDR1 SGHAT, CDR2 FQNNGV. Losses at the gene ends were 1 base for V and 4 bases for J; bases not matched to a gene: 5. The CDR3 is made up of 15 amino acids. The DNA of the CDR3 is TGTGCCAGCAGCTTAGGCGCGGGAGGAGGAGAGACCCAGTACTTC. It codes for CASSLGAGGGETQYF.

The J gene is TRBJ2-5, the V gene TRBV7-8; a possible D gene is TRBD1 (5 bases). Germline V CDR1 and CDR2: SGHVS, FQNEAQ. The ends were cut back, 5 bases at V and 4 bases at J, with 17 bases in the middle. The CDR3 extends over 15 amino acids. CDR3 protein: CASSRNPAQGETQYF. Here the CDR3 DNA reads TGTGCCAGCAGCCGAAATCCCGCCCAGGGAGAGACCCAGTACTTC.

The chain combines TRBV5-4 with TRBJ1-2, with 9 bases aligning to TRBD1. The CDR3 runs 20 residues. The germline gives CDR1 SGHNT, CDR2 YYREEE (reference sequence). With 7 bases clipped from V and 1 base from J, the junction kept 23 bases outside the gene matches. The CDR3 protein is CASFFKTGTGTTKGNYGYTF. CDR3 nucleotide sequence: TGTGCCAGCTTTTTCAAAACCGGGACAGGGACGACCAAGGGTAACTATGGCTACACCTTC. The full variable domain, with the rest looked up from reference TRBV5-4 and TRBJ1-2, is ETGVTQSPTHLIKTRGQQVTLRCSSQSGHNTVSWYQQALGQGPQFIFQYYREEENGRGNFPPRFSGLQFPNYSSELNVNALELDDSALYLCASFFKTGTGTTKGNYGYTFGSGTRLTVV.

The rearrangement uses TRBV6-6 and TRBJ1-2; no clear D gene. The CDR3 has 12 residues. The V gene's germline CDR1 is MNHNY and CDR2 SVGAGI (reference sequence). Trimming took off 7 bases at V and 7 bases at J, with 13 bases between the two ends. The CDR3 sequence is CASIAGEFGYTF. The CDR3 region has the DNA TGTGCCAGCATTGCAGGAGAGTTTGGCTACACCTTC.

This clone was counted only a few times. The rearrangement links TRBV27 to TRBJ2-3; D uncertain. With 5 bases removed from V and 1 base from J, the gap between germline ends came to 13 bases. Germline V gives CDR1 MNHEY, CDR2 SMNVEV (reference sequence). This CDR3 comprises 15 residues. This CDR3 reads CASSTNLGGTDTQYF. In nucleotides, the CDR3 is TGTGCCAGCAGTACGAATCTAGGAGGCACAGATACGCAGTATTTT.

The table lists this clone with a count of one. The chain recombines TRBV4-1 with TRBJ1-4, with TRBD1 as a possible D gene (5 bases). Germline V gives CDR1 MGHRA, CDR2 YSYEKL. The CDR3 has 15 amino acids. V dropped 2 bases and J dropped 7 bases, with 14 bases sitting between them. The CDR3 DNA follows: TGCGCCAGCAGCCAAAGACAGTCCGGAGGTGAAAAACTGTTTTTT. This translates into CASSQRQSGGEKLFF.

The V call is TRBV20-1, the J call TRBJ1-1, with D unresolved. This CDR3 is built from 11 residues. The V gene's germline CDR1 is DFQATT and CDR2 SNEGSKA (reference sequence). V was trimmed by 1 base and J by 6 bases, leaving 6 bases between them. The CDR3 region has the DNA TGCAGTGCTAGAGTAAGAGCTGAAGCTTTCTTT. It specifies CSARVRAEAFF.

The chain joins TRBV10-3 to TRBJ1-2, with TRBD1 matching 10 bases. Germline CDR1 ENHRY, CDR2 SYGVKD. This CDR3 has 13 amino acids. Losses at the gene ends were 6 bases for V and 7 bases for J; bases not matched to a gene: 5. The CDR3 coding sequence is TGTGCCATCAGCGGGACAGGGGAGGGTGGCTACACCTTC. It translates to CAISGTGEGGYTF.

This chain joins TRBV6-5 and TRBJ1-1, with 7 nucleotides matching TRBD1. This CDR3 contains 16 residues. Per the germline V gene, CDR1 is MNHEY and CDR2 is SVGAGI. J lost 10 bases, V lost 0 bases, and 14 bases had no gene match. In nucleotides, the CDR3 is TGTGCCAGCAGTTACTCTCCGACAGGGTCCGCTGTGAGAGCTTTCTTT. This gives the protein CASSYSPTGSAVRAFF.

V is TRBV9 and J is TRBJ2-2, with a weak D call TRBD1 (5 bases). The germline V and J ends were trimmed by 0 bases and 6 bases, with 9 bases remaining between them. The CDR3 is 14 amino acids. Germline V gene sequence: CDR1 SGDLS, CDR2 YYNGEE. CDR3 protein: CASSVGQWAGELFF. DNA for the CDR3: TGTGCCAGCAGCGTAGGACAGTGGGCCGGGGAGCTGTTTTTT.

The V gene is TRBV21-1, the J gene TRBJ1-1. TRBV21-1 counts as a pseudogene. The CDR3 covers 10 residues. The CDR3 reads CASIEGGAFF. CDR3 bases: TGTGCCAGCATCGAGGGGGGAGCTTTCTTT.

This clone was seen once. The CDR3 reads CASSPPVGAGEKLFF. CDR3 coding DNA: TGTGCCAGCTCACCACCTGTCGGCGCAGGGGAAAAACTGTTTTTT. The chain joins TRBV18 to TRBJ1-4; weak D call: TRBD1 (5 bases). The CDR3 covers 15 residues. Germline V gives CDR1 KGHSH, CDR2 LQKENI. Trimming left V 0 bases short and J 8 bases short, with 13 bases between.

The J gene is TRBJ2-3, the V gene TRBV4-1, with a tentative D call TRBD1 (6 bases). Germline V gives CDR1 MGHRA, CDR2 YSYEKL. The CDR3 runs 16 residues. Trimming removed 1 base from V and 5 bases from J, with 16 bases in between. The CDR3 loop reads CASSQGSSVRGDTQYF. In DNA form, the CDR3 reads TGCGCCAGCAGCCAAGGGTCCAGCGTCAGGGGAGATACGCAGTATTTT.

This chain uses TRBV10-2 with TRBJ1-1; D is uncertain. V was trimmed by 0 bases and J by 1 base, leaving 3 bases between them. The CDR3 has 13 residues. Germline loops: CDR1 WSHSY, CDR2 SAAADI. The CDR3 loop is CASSESGNTEAFF. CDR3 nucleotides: TGCGCCAGCAGTGAGTCCGGGAACACTGAAGCTTTCTTT.

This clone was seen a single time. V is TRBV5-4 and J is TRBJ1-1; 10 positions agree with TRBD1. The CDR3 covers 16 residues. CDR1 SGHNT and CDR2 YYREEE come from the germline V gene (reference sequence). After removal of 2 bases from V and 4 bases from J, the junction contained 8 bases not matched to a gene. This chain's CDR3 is CASSLDRGLAATEAFF. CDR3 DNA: TGTGCCAGCAGCTTAGACAGGGGGCTGGCGGCCACTGAAGCTTTCTTT.